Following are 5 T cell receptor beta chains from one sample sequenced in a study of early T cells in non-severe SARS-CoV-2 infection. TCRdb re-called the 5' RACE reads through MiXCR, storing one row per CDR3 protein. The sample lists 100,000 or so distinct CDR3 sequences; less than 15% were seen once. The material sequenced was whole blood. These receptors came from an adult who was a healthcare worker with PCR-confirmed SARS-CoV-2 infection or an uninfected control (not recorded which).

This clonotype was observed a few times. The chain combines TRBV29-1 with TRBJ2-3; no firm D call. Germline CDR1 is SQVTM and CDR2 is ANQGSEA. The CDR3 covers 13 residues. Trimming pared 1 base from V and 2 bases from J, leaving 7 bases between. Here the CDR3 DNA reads TGCAGCGTTGAAGGCAGGACCACAGATACGCAGTATTTT. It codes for CSVEGRTTDTQYF.

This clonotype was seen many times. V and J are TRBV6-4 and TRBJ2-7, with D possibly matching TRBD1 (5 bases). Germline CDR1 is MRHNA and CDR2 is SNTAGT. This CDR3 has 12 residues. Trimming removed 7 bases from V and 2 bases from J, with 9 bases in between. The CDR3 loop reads CASNRQPYEQYF. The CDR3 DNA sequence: TGTGCCAGCAATCGACAGCCCTACGAGCAGTACTTC.

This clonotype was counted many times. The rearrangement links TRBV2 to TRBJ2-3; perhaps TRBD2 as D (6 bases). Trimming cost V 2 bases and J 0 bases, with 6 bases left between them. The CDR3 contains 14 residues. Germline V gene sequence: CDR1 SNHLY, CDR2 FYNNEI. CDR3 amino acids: CASSELASTDTQYF. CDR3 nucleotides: TGTGCCAGCAGTGAACTAGCGAGCACAGATACGCAGTATTTT.

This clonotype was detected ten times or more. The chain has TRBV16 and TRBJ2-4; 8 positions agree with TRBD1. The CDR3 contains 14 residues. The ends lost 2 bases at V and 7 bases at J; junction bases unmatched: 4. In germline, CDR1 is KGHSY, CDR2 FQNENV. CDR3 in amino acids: CASSQQGAGNIQYF. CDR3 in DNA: TGTGCCAGCAGCCAACAGGGGGCAGGGAACATTCAGTACTTC.

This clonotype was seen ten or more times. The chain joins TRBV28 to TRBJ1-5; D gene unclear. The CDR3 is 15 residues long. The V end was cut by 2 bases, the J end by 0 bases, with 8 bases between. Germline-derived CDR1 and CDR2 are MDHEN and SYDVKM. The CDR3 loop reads CASSLGRYSNQPQHF. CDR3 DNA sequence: TGTGCCAGCAGTTTAGGCCGTTATAGCAATCAGCCCCAGCATTTT.